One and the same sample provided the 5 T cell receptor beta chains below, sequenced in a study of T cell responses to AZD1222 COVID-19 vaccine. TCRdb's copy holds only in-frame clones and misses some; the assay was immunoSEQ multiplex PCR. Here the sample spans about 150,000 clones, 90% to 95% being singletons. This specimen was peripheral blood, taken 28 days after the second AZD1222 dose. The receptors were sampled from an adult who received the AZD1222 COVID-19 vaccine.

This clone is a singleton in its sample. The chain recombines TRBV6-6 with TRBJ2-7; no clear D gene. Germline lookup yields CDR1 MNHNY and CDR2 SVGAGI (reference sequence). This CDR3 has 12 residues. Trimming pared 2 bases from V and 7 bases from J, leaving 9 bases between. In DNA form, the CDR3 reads TGTGCCAGCAGTTACACGGCGGAGGAGCAGTACTTC. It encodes CASSYTAEEQYF.

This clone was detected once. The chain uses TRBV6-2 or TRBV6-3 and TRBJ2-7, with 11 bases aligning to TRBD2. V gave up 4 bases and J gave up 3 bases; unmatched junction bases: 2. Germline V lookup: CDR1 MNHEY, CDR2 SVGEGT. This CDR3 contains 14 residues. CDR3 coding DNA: TGTGCCAGCAGTTTTCTAGCGGGAGGCTACGAGCAGTACTTC. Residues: CASSFLAGGYEQYF.

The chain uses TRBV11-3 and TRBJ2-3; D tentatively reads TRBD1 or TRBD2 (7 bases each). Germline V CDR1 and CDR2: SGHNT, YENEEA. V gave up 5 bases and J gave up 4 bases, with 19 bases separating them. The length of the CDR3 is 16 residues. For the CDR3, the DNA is TGTGCCAGCAGCCCGGGGGAGGGGGACAGCCCAGATACGCAGTATTTT. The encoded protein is CASSPGEGDSPDTQYF.

The CDR3 is CASSVSFALGSPLHF. CDR3 DNA sequence: TGTGCCAGCAGCGTTTCGTTCGCTTTGGGTTCACCCCTCCACTTT. The genes are TRBV9 and TRBJ1-6; D uncertain. CDR3 length equals 15 residues. Germline loops: CDR1 SGDLS, CDR2 YYNGEE. V was trimmed by 2 bases and J by 9 bases, leaving 15 bases between them. The full variable domain, its missing parts supplied by reference TRBV9 and TRBJ1-6, is DSGVTQTPKHLITATGQRVTLRCSPRSGDLSVYWYQQSLDQGLQFLIQYYNGEERAKGNILERFSAQQFPDLHSELNLSSLELGDSALYFCASSVSFALGSPLHFGNGTRLTVT.

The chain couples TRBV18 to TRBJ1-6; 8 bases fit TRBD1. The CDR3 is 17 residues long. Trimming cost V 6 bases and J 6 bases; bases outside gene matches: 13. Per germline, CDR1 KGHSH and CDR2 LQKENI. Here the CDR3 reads CASSPPRQGLGNSPLHF. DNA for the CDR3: TGTGCCAGCTCCCCCCCCCGACAGGGGTTGGGTAATTCACCCCTCCACTTT.